One and the same sample provided the 5 T cell receptor beta chains below, sequenced in a study of regulatory T cells in long-lasting Graves disease. Arm-PCR of CDR3 regions and iRepertoire HTBI primers were used to build TCR beta libraries. TCRdb fed the multiplex PCR reads into MiXCR, producing one record per CDR3 protein. The table lists 400,000 to 500,000 distinct CDR3 sequences, more than 20% of them singletons. Time point here: persistent/refractory GD, antithyroid drugs over 5 years with positive TRAb. Researchers made the TCR library from RNA that was extracted from PBMCs. Here the sequenced sample was peripheral blood mononuclear cells (PBMCs), taken when the disease was refractory, from a patient treated with antithyroid drugs. The receptors derive from a female donor with Graves disease.

The sample holds a few counts of this clonotype. This rearrangement joins TRBV6-1 to TRBJ1-1; TRBD1 might be the D (5 bases). CDR1 and CDR2 from the germline V gene are MNHNS and SASEGT. The CDR3 has 15 residues. The germline V and J ends were trimmed by 6 bases and 4 bases, with 18 bases remaining between them. The CDR3 coding sequence is TGTGCCAGCAGGCGAGAGGCAGGGAGCTCCACTGAAGCTTTCTTT. As protein: CASRREAGSSTEAFF.

To note about this clonotype: Mismatch with germline at one junction end may stem from a read error. The chain joins TRBV11-2 to TRBJ1-1, with a possible D match to TRBD1 (5 bases). CDR1 SGHAT and CDR2 FQNNGV come from the germline V gene. There are 16 residues in the CDR3. CDR3 nucleotide sequence: TGCGCCAGCAGCCAGCAAGCCGGGACCTCGAACACTGAAGCTTTCTTT. Amino acid sequence: CASSQQAGTSNTEAFF.

The J gene is TRBJ2-3, the V gene TRBV10-1; the match to TRBD1 covers 9 bases. Germline trimming cut 8 bases from V and 3 bases from J; bases unmatched to any gene: 3. The CDR3 runs to 13 residues. Germline V gene lookup returns CDR1 WNHNN and CDR2 SYGVQD (reference sequence). CDR3 in DNA: TGCGCCAGCGGGACAGGGCTAACAGATACGCAGTATTTT. This translates into CASGTGLTDTQYF.

This clonotype was seen more than once but under ten times. The chain employs TRBV9 and TRBJ1-4; a weak D match, TRBD1 (5 bases). V lost 4 bases, J lost 7 bases, and 14 bases lay in between. The CDR3 loop spans 14 amino acids. Germline CDR1 and CDR2: SGDLS and YYNGEE. For the CDR3, the DNA is TGTGCCAGCAGCCAGGGACTTGACGGTGAAAAACTGTTTTTT. Protein: CASSQGLDGEKLFF. Using reference TRBV9 and TRBJ1-4 for the parts outside the CDR3, the full variable domain is DSGVTQTPKHLITATGQRVTLRCSPRSGDLSVYWYQQSLDQGLQFLIQYYNGEERAKGNILERFSAQQFPDLHSELNLSSLELGDSALYFCASSQGLDGEKLFFGSGTQLSVL.

This clonotype came up many times. The chain has TRBV27 and TRBJ2-7, with D perhaps matching TRBD1 (6 bases). V gave up 3 bases and J gave up 5 bases, with 11 bases separating them. The CDR3 runs to 13 residues. Germline V lookup: CDR1 MNHEY, CDR2 SMNVEV (reference sequence). The DNA for the CDR3 is TGTGCCAGCAGTTTCTCAGGGGCCCACGAGCAGTACTTC. Residues: CASSFSGAHEQYF.